This T cell receptor (beta chain) derives from a study of regulatory T cells in long-lasting Graves disease. The V end was cut by 6 bases, the J end by 4 bases, with 25 bases between. The CDR3 is made up of 18 amino acids. Germline lookup yields CDR1 SGHTA and CDR2 FQGTGA. Sequencing libraries for TCR beta were prepared with iRepertoire HTBI primers and Arm-PCR of CDR3 regions. One entry per CDR3 protein, called by TCRdb with MiXCR from the multiplex PCR reads. The repertoire holds a few hundred thousand distinct CDR3 sequences, roughly 21% seen once, with just over 55% in the top ten. As to time point: persistent/refractory GD, antithyroid drugs over 5 years with positive TRAb. Extracted PBMC RNA gave rise to the TCR library.

Specimen: peripheral blood mononuclear cells (PBMCs), collected when the disease was refractory, from a patient treated with antithyroid drugs. The J gene is TRBJ2-1, the V gene TRBV7-3, with D perhaps TRBD2 (6 bases). The TCR originated in a female donor with Graves disease. For the CDR3, the DNA is TGTGCCAGCAGACTAACGCGGGACCGGGCTATTAGATACAATGAGCAGTTCTTC. Its protein is CASRLTRDRAIRYNEQFF.